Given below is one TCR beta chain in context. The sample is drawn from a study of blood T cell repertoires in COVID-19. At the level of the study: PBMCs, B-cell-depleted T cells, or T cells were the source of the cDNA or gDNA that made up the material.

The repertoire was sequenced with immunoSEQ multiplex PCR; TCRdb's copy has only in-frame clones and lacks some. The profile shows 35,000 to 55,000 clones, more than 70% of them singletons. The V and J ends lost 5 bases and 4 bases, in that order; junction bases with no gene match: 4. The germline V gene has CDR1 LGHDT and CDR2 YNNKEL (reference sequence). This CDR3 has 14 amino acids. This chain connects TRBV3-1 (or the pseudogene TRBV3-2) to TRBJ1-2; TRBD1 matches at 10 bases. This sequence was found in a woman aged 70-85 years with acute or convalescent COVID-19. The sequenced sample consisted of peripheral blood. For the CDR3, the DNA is TGTGCCAGCAGCAGACAGGGGGCGACCTATGGCTACACCTTC. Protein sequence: CASSRQGATYGYTF.